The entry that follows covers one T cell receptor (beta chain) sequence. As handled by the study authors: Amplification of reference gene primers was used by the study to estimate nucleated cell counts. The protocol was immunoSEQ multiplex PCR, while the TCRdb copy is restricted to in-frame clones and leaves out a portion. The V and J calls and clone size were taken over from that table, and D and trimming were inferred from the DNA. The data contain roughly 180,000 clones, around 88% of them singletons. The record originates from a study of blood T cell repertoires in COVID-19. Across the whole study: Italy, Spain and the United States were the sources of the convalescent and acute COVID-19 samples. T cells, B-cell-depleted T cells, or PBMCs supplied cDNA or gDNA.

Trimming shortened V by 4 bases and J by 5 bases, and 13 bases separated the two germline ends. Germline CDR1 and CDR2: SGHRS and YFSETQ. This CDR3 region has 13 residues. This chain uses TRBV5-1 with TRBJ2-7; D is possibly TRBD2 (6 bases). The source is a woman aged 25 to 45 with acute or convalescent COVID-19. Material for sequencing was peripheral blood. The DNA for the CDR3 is TGCGCCAGCAGCGGAGCTCTAGCGAACGAGCAGTACTTC. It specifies CASSGALANEQYF.